The 6 T cell receptor beta chains presented below share a single source sample, sequenced in a study of blood T cells in healthy people across ages. A second PCR, run for about 7 to 11 cycles, used a sample-barcoded 5' primer plus a J-beta primer mix. In TCRdb, the 5' RACE reads were re-called with MiXCR into one record per CDR3 protein. The top ten clones hold roughly 8% of a sample with about 1.7 million distinct CDR3 sequences, roughly 28% of them seen once. Sequencing input: blood. Every receptor here comes from a woman aged 30 to 39 in good health.

The chain recombines TRBV28 with TRBJ1-2; 12 nucleotides match TRBD1. The CDR3 covers 16 residues. With 8 bases clipped from V and 7 bases from J, the junction kept 14 bases outside the gene matches. Germline CDR1 reads MDHEN; CDR2 reads SYDVKM. CDR3 region: CASGQPGQGARGGYTF. For the CDR3, the DNA is TGTGCCAGCGGTCAACCGGGACAGGGGGCGCGGGGTGGCTACACCTTC.

This clonotype was picked up a small number of times. The junction departs from the called germline gene at one end, perhaps through a read error. The chain recombines TRBV11-2 with TRBJ2-1; 7 bases are shared with TRBD1. CDR1 and CDR2 from the germline V gene are SGHAT and FQNNGV. The CDR3 contains 14 residues. CDR3 sequence: CAISDRVSYNEQFF. In DNA, the CDR3 is TGTGCCATCAGCGACAGGGTCTCCTACAATGAGCAGTTCTTC.

With respect to this clonotype: A clone one base away is much larger, so this may be a read error. The V gene is TRBV12-3 or TRBV12-4, the J gene TRBJ2-5, with D tentatively TRBD2 (6 bases). Trimming removed 4 bases at V and 13 bases at J, with 22 bases between. The length of the CDR3 is 14 residues. Here the CDR3 reads CASSSRTRDLKRYF. The CDR3 nucleotides read TGTGCCAGCAGTTCTAGGACCAGGGACTTGAAGCGGTACTTC.

This clonotype was seen a few times. The CDR3 here is CSANAGTSEKLFF. The CDR3 nucleotides are TGCAGTGCTAATGCAGGGACAAGCGAAAAACTGTTTTTT. The chain carries TRBV20-1 and TRBJ1-4; D is perhaps TRBD1 (6 bases). This CDR3 has 13 amino acids. V lost 4 bases and J lost 8, with 14 bases in between. Germline values: CDR1 DFQATT, CDR2 SNEGSKA (reference sequence).

The gene calls are TRBV4-1 and TRBJ1-6, with D perhaps TRBD1 (5 bases). Germline V lookup: CDR1 MGHRA, CDR2 YSYEKL. The CDR3 runs 17 residues. V was clipped by 0 bases and J by 7 bases, with 16 bases between them. The CDR3 protein is CASSQDRRSGPNSPLHF. CDR3 DNA sequence: TGCGCCAGCAGCCAAGATCGGAGGTCGGGGCCCAATTCACCCCTCCACTTT.

This clonotype was observed a handful of times. It may be a read error: a sequence one base away is much more abundant. The rearrangement links TRBV29-1 to TRBJ2-5; 7 nucleotides match TRBD1. TRBJ2-1 matches the DNA end more closely, so the J call is doubtful. The CDR3 is 12 residues long. In germline, CDR1 is SQVTM, CDR2 ANQGSEA. The CDR3 DNA sequence: TGCAGCCTAACAGGGGCCCAAGAGACCCAGTTCTTC. Translating gives CSLTGAQETQFF.